The 26 T cell receptor beta chains below all came from one sample that was sequenced in a study of blood T cells in healthy people across ages. Primers used in a second PCR of about 6 to 12 cycles were a sample-barcoded 5' primer and a J-beta primer mix. TCRdb re-called the 5' RACE reads with MiXCR, one entry per CDR3 protein. The sample carries a few hundred thousand distinct CDR3 sequences, 25% to 35% recorded once. The same sample was also used in a study of T cells of mothers and their children.

Sequenced: blood. The receptors come from a boy aged 2 to 10 in good health.

In this sample, this clonotype turned up a few times. The chain links TRBV7-2 to TRBJ2-4; D gene unclear. V was clipped by 3 bases and J by 5 bases, with 8 bases between them. Germline V lookup: CDR1 SGHTA, CDR2 FQGNSA. There are 13 residues in the CDR3. Here the CDR3 DNA reads TGTGCCAGCAGCTTGGGGTCCGAAAACATTCAGTACTTC. This gives the protein CASSLGSENIQYF.

Details on this clonotype: A read error may produce the germline difference seen at one junction end. This chain joins TRBV18 and TRBJ1-1; no reliable D call. In germline, CDR1 is KGHSH, CDR2 LQKENI. There are 15 residues in the CDR3. For the CDR3, the DNA is TGTGCCAGTTCACAGAGACCGGGATCGAACACTGAAGCTTTCTTT. Its protein is CASSQRPGSNTEAFF. The complete variable domain, with remaining parts taken from reference TRBV18 and TRBJ1-1, reads NAGVMQNPRHLVRRRGQEARLRCSPMKGHSHVYWYRQLPEEGLKFMVYLQKENIIDESGMPKERFSAEFPKEGPSILRIQQVVRGDSAAYFCASSQRPGSNTEAFFGQGTRLTVV.

The chain recombines TRBV10-3 with TRBJ1-2, with a weak D call TRBD1 (5 bases). Between the trimmed V and J ends, which lost 3 bases and 6 bases, there was a span of 11 bases. The CDR3 spans 13 residues. Germline-derived CDR1 and CDR2 are ENHRY and SYGVKD. CDR3 coding DNA: TGTGCCATCAGTGACAGGGTGGAGGATGGCTACACCTTC. Amino acid sequence: CAISDRVEDGYTF.

This clonotype was observed a few times. The V call is TRBV6-6, the J call TRBJ2-5; 9 nucleotides align to TRBD2. Germline V gives CDR1 MNHNY, CDR2 SVGAGI (reference sequence). V dropped 0 bases and J dropped 4; count of bases not matched to a gene: 6. The CDR3 is made up of 16 amino acids. The CDR3 here is CASSYSGGRAGETQYF. The CDR3 bases are TGTGCCAGCAGTTACTCCGGCGGGAGGGCCGGAGAGACCCAGTACTTC.

The J gene is TRBJ2-3, the V gene TRBV5-1; D remains unclear. V lost 4 bases to trimming and J lost 2 bases, with 11 bases between them. CDR3 length equals 14 residues. Germline V gives CDR1 SGHRS, CDR2 YFSETQ. CDR3 DNA: TGCGCCAGCAGCCGTCAATACTCCACAGATACGCAGTATTTT. The encoded protein is CASSRQYSTDTQYF.

As concerns this clonotype: One junction end disagrees with the germline gene, perhaps due to a read error. The chain employs TRBV10-3 and TRBJ1-2, with 11 bases matching TRBD1. The V gene's germline CDR1 is ENHRY and CDR2 SYGVKD. This CDR3 comprises 12 residues. DNA of the CDR3: TGTGCCATCAGCAGGACAGGGGGCCAGCTTGCCTTC. Its translation: CAISRTGGQLAF.

The chain carries TRBV28 and TRBJ1-4; no firm D call. Germline V gene data show CDR1 as MDHEN and CDR2 as SYDVKM. This CDR3 spans 12 amino acids. V gave up 7 bases and J gave up 6 bases, with 9 bases separating them. CDR3 sequence reads: CASKESDEKLFF. CDR3 bases: TGTGCCAGCAAGGAGTCGGATGAAAAACTGTTTTTT.

This clonotype was picked up a small number of times. The V call is TRBV10-3, the J call TRBJ1-4, with TRBD1 identical over 12 bases. V trimming: 11 bases; J trimming: 1 base; junction bases outside the gene matches: 11. This CDR3 spans 17 amino acids. The V gene's germline CDR1 is ENHRY and CDR2 SYGVKD. The CDR3 region is CASGRDRGQVTNEKLFF. CDR3 coding DNA: TGTGCCTCCGGGCGGGACAGGGGGCAGGTAACTAATGAAAAACTGTTTTTT.

V gene TRBV12-3 or TRBV12-4 combines with J gene TRBJ2-7, with D possibly TRBD1 on 6 matching bases. This CDR3 is 13 amino acids long. Trimming cost V 3 bases and J 5 bases, with 11 bases left between them. In DNA, the CDR3 is TGTGCCAGCAGTTTTAGGGCAGGGGACGAGCAGTACTTC. Translated: CASSFRAGDEQYF.

This clonotype appeared a single time. The rearrangement uses TRBV2 and TRBJ2-7; 8 positions agree with TRBD1. This CDR3 is built from 16 residues. Germline values: CDR1 SNHLY, CDR2 FYNNEI. The V gene end was trimmed by 6 bases and the J gene end by 0 bases; junction bases not matched to a gene: 10. The CDR3 sequence is CASSPFRTGISYEQYF. DNA for the CDR3: TGTGCCAGCAGCCCTTTCAGGACAGGGATCTCCTACGAGCAGTACTTC.

This clonotype was counted a few times. The chain couples TRBV3-1 to TRBJ1-5; tentative D call: TRBD1 (6 bases). Germline CDR1 reads LGHDT; CDR2 reads YNNKEL (reference sequence). The CDR3 runs 15 residues. V lost 4 bases, J lost 7 bases, and 17 bases lay in between. The CDR3 reads CASSRTLGRGQPQHF. The CDR3 DNA follows: TGTGCCAGCAGCCGGACTCTCGGCAGGGGACAGCCCCAGCATTTT.

In this sample, this clonotype turned up a few times. The V call is TRBV5-1, the J call TRBJ2-1; TRBD2 aligns across 8 bases. Germline CDR1 reads SGHRS; CDR2 reads YFSETQ. The CDR3 totals 14 residues. Trimming cost V 6 bases and J 9 bases; bases outside gene matches: 11. Here the CDR3 reads CASNLAGRGTEQFF. As DNA, the CDR3 is TGCGCCAGCAACTTAGCGGGAAGGGGAACTGAGCAGTTCTTC.

V and J are TRBV12-3 or TRBV12-4 and TRBJ1-2; D is uncertain. The CDR3 runs 13 residues. The V end lost 4 bases, the J end lost 5 bases, and 11 bases lay between the germline ends. The CDR3 protein is CASSSSASYGYTF. In DNA form, the CDR3 reads TGTGCCAGCAGTTCTAGCGCCAGTTATGGCTACACCTTC.

The chain has TRBV7-9 and TRBJ2-1, with a tentative D call TRBD2 (6 bases). Matching the DNA end better, TRBJ2-7 makes the J call doubtful. Per the germline V gene, CDR1 is SEHNR and CDR2 is FQNEAQ (reference sequence). There are 13 residues in the CDR3. The CDR3 loop is CASSSPGLNEQYF. The DNA for the CDR3 is TGTGCCAGCAGCTCCCCGGGACTCAACGAGCAGTACTTC.

The chain recombines TRBV27 with TRBJ2-6; D is possibly TRBD2 (6 bases). The CDR3 runs 15 residues. Trimming took off 7 bases at V and 1 base at J, with 11 bases between the two ends. CDR1 MNHEY and CDR2 SMNVEV come from the germline V gene (reference sequence). The CDR3 nucleotides read TGTGCCAGCAAAAAGGAGGGGTCTGGGGCCAACGTCCTGACTTTC. Translation gives CASKKEGSGANVLTF.

Only a few counts were recorded for this clonotype. V usage is TRBV12-3 or TRBV12-4 and J usage is TRBJ2-1, with a weak D call TRBD2 (6 bases). CDR3 length: 14 amino acids. Trimming removed 7 bases from V and 1 base from J, with 11 bases in between. This chain's CDR3 is CASTLGGSYNEQFF. The CDR3 DNA reads TGTGCCAGCACCCTCGGAGGGTCCTACAATGAGCAGTTCTTC.

In this sample, this clonotype turned up once. This rearrangement joins TRBV7-2 to TRBJ2-3, with 7 nucleotides matching TRBD2. After removal of 0 bases from V and 6 bases from J, the junction contained 9 bases not matched to a gene. CDR3 length: 16 residues. Germline V gives CDR1 SGHTA, CDR2 FQGNSA. CDR3 sequence reads: CASSLARASGSDTQYF. DNA of the CDR3: TGTGCCAGCAGCTTAGCGCGGGCTAGCGGTAGTGATACGCAGTATTTT.

J is TRBJ1-2 and V is TRBV20-1; D call uncertain. CDR3 length equals 16 residues. Germline CDR1 and CDR2: DFQATT and SNEGSKA (reference sequence). Trimming took off 0 bases at V and 0 bases at J, with 14 bases between the two ends. As DNA, the CDR3 is TGCAGTGCTAGAGACTCGGCCAGATTAGCTAACTATGGCTACACCTTC. As protein: CSARDSARLANYGYTF.

This clonotype was detected only a few times. The chain links TRBV10-2 to TRBJ1-2, with D possibly TRBD1 on 6 matching bases. The germline V and J ends were trimmed by 3 bases and 5 bases, with 16 bases remaining between them. The CDR3 is made up of 15 amino acids. The germline V gene has CDR1 WSHSY and CDR2 SAAADI. The CDR3, as DNA: TGCGCCAGCAGTGACCTCAGGGGCCCCCTATATGGCTACACCTTC. It specifies CASSDLRGPLYGYTF.

The chain combines TRBV9 with TRBJ2-1; 8 nucleotides match TRBD1. Judging by the DNA end, TRBJ2-7 fits better; the J call may be wrong. This CDR3 region has 15 residues. CDR1 is SGDLS and CDR2 is YYNGEE in the germline V gene. In DNA form, the CDR3 reads TGTGCCAGCAGCGTAGGGGACAGGACGAACTACGAGCAGTACTTC. Protein sequence: CASSVGDRTNYEQYF.

This clonotype has just a few counts. This chain connects TRBV6-5 to TRBJ1-2; no clear D. CDR3 length: 13 amino acids. CDR1 MNHEY and CDR2 SVGAGI come from the germline V gene. Between the trimmed V and J ends, which lost 6 bases and 4 bases, there was a span of 12 bases. The CDR3 DNA reads TGTGCCAGCAGAACCCCGATGGGCTATGGCTACACCTTC. Translating gives CASRTPMGYGYTF.

This clonotype was seen a few times. The DNA for the CDR3 is TGCAGCGTTGAAAGTGGACAGGGGGACACCGGGGAGCTGTTTTTT. The encoded protein is CSVESGQGDTGELFF. The V and J genes are TRBV29-1 and TRBJ2-2; 10 nucleotides align to TRBD1. V was clipped by 2 bases and J by 3 bases; unmatched bases: 3. The CDR3 covers 15 residues. Looked up from germline, CDR1 is SQVTM and CDR2 is ANQGSEA.

This clonotype showed up just a few times. J is TRBJ2-4 and V is TRBV27; D is unresolved. This CDR3 has 16 residues. V lost 0 bases, J lost 0 bases, and 9 bases lay in between. Per the germline V gene, CDR1 is MNHEY and CDR2 is SMNVEV (reference sequence). This chain's CDR3 is CASSLSPVLAKNIQYF. The CDR3 DNA reads as TGTGCCAGCAGTTTATCGCCAGTACTAGCCAAAAACATTCAGTACTTC.

The table lists this clonotype with a few counts. This chain links TRBV20-1 with TRBJ2-3; D possibly corresponds to TRBD1 (6 bases). Trimming removed 2 bases at V and 9 bases at J, with 15 bases between. The CDR3 contains 13 residues. Looked up from germline, CDR1 is DFQATT and CDR2 is SNEGSKA (reference sequence). The CDR3 is CSARWLTGTTQYF. The CDR3 DNA reads TGCAGTGCTAGATGGTTGACCGGGACAACGCAGTATTTT.

The CDR3 region is CASSQRLAGVGNNEQFF. DNA of the CDR3: TGCGCCAGCAGCCAACGGTTAGCGGGAGTGGGCAACAATGAGCAGTTCTTC. The chain uses TRBV4-3 and TRBJ2-5, with 9 bases aligning to TRBD2. The assigned J gene may be wrong: the sequence end matches TRBJ2-1 better. The length of the CDR3 is 17 residues. The germline V gene encodes CDR1 LGHNA and CDR2 YSLEER.

This chain links TRBV20-1 with TRBJ2-3; 8 nucleotides agree with TRBD1. V was pared by 6 bases and J by 5 bases, with 7 bases of the junction left unmatched. Germline V gene sequence: CDR1 DFQATT, CDR2 SNEGSKA (reference sequence). This CDR3 contains 13 residues. This CDR3 is CSAETGVGDTQYF. CDR3 DNA: TGCAGTGCCGAGACAGGGGTGGGAGATACGCAGTATTTT.